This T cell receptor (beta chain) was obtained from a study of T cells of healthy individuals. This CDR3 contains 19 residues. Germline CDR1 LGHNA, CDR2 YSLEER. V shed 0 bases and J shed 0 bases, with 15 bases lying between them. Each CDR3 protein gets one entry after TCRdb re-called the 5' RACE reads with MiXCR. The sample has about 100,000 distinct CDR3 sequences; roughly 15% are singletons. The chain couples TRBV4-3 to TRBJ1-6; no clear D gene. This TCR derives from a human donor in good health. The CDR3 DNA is TGCGCCAGCAGCCAAGAGGATGTGCCAGTCAGCTCCTATAATTCACCCCTCCACTTT. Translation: CASSQEDVPVSSYNSPLHF.